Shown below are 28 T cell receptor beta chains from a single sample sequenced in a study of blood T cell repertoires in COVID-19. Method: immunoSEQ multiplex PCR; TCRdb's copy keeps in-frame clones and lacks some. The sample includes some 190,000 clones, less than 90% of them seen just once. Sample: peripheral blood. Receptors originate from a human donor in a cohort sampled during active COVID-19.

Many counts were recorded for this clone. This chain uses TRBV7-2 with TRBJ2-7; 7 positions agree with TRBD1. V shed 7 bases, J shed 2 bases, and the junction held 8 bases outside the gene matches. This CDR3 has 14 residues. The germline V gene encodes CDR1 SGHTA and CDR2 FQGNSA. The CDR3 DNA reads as TGTGCCAGCAAGATAGACAGGGTCACCTACGAGCAGTACTTC. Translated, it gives CASKIDRVTYEQYF.

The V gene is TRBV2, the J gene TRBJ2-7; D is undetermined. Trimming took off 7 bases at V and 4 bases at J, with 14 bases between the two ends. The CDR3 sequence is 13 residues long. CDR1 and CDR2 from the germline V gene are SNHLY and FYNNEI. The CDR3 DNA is TGTGCCAGCAACAGCCTCATAGGTTACGAGCAGTACTTC. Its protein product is CASNSLIGYEQYF.

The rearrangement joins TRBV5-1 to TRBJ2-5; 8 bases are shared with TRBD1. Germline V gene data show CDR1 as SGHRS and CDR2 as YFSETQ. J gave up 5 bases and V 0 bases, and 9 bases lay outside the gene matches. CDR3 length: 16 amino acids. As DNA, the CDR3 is TGCGCCAGCAGCTTGGGGACAGGGAGGATCGGTGAGACCCAGTACTTC. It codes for CASSLGTGRIGETQYF.

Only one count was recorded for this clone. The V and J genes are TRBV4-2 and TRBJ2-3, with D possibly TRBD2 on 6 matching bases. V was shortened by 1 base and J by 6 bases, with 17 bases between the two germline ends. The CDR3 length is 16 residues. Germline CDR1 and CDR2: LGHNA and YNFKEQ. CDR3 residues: CASSQGRRGISDTQYF. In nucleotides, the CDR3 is TGTGCCAGCAGCCAAGGAAGGAGGGGAATAAGCGATACGCAGTATTTT.

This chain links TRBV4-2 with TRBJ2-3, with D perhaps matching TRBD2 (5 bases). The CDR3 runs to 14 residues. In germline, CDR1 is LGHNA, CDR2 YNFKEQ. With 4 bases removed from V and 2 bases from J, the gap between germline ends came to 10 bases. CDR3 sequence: CASSPDSATDTQYF. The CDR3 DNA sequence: TGTGCCAGCAGCCCGGACTCCGCCACAGATACGCAGTATTTT.

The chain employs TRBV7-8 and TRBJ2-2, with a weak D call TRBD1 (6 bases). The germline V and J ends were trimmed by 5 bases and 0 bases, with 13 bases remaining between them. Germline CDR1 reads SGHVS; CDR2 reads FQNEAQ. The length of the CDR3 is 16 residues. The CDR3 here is CASSRRDTPNTGELFF. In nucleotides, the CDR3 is TGTGCCAGCAGCCGCCGGGACACGCCGAACACCGGGGAGCTGTTTTTT.

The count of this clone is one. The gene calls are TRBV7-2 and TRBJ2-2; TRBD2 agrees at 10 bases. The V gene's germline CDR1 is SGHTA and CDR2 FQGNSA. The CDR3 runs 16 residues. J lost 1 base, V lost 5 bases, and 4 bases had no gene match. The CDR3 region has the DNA TGTGCCAGCAGCATAAGGACTAGCGGGAACACCGGGGAGCTGTTTTTT. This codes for CASSIRTSGNTGELFF.

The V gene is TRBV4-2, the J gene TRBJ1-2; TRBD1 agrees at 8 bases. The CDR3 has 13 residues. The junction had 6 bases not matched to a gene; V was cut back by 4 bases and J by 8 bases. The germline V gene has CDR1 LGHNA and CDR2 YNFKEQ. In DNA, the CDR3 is TGTGCCAGCAGCCGAGACAGGGGAGACGGCTACACCTTC. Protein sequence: CASSRDRGDGYTF.

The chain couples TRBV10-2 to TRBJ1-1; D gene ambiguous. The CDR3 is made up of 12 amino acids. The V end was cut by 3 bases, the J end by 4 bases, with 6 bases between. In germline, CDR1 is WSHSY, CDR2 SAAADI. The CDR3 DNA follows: TGCGCCAGCAGTGACATCGGCACTGAAGCTTTCTTT. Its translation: CASSDIGTEAFF.

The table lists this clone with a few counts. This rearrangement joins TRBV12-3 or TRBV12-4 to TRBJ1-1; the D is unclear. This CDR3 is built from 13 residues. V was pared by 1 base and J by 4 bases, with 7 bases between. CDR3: CASSLGALTEAFF. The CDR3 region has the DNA TGTGCCAGCAGTTTAGGGGCTCTCACTGAAGCTTTCTTT.

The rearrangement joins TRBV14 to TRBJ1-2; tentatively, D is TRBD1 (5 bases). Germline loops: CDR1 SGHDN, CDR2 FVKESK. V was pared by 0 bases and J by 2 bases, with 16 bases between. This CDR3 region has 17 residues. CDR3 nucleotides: TGTGCCAGCAGCCAAGATCTTTGGGGGGAACTCAACTATGGCTACACCTTC. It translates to CASSQDLWGELNYGYTF.

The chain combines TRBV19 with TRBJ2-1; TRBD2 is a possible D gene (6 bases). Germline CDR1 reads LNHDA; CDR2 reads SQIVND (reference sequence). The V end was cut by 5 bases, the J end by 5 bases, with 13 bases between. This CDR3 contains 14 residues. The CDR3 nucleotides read TGTGCCAGTAGTCCGAGGGAGGTGAACAATGAGCAGTTCTTC. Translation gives CASSPREVNNEQFF.

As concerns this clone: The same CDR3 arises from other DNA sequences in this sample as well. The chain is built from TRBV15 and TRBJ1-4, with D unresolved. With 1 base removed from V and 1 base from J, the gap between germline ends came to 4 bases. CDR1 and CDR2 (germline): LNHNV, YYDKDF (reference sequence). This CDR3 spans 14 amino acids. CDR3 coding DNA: TGTGCCACCAGCAGAGGACAAACTAATGAAAAACTGTTTTTT. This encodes CATSRGQTNEKLFF.

The CDR3 sequence is CASSGQPGQVAYEQYV. As DNA, the CDR3 is TGTGCCAGCAGTGGACAACCGGGACAGGTCGCTTACGAGCAGTACGTC. The chain combines TRBV6-1 with TRBJ2-7; 8 bases map to TRBD1. The CDR3 is made up of 16 amino acids. Unmatched junction bases numbered 12, after V lost 4 bases and J lost 4 bases. From germline, CDR1 is MNHNS and CDR2 SASEGT.

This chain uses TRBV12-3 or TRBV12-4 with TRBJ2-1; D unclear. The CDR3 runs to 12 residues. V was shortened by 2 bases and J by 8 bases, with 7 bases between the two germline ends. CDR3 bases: TGTGCCAGCAGTTTATCGCGTGATGAGCAGTTCTTC. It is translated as CASSLSRDEQFF.

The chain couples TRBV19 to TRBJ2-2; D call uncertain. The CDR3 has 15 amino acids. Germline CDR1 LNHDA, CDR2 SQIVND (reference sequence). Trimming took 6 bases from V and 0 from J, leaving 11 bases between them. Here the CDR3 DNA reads TGTGCCAGTAGCCCAAACGTAGCGAACACCGGGGAGCTGTTTTTT. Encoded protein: CASSPNVANTGELFF.

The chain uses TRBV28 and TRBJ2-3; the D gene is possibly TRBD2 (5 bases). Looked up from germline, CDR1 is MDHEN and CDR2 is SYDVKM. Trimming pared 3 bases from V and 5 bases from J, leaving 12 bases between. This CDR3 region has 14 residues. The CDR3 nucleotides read TGTGCCAGCAGTTTGGAGAGGGCCATAGATACGCAGTATTTT. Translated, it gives CASSLERAIDTQYF.

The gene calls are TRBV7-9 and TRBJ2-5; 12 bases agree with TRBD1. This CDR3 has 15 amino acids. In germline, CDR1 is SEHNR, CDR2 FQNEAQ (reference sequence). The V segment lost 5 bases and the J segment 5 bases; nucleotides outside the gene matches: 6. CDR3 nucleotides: TGTGCCAGCAGCGTAGGGACAGGGGGCCGCGAGACCCAGTACTTC. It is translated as CASSVGTGGRETQYF.

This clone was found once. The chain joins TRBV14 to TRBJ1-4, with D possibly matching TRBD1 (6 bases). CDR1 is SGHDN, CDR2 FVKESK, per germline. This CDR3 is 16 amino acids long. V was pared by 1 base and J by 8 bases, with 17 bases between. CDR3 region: CASSQGPGHLAEKLFF. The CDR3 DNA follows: TGTGCCAGCAGCCAAGGTCCGGGACATCTAGCCGAAAAACTGTTTTTT.

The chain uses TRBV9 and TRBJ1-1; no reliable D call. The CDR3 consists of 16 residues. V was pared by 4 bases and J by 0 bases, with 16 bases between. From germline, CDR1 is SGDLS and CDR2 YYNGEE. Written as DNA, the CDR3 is TGTGCCAGCAGCCCCCGAGGTACGGGGATGAACACTGAAGCTTTCTTT. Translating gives CASSPRGTGMNTEAFF.

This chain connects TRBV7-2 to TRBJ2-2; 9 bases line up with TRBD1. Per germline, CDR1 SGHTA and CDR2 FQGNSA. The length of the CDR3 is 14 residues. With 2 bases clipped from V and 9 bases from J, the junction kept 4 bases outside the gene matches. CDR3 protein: CASSLRTGARELFF. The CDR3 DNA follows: TGTGCCAGCAGCTTACGGACAGGGGCCCGGGAGCTGTTTTTT.

The CDR3 DNA reads as TGTGCCAGCAGCCAAGGGGGCCAGTTGGTGGACAATCAGCCCCAGCATTTT. Translation gives CASSQGGQLVDNQPQHF. The chain uses TRBV3-1 (or the pseudogene TRBV3-2) and TRBJ1-5, with D possibly matching TRBD1 (5 bases). There are 17 residues in the CDR3. Germline lookup yields CDR1 LGHDT and CDR2 YNNKEL (reference sequence). Trimming shortened V by 1 base and J by 3 bases, and 16 bases separated the two germline ends.

This chain's CDR3 is CASSGKKQGAPRTNEKLFF. For the CDR3, the DNA is TGTGCCAGCAGTGGAAAAAAACAGGGGGCCCCCCGTACTAATGAAAAACTGTTTTTT. The V gene is TRBV6-1, the J gene TRBJ1-4; 9 bases map to TRBD1. Germline V gene sequence: CDR1 MNHNS, CDR2 SASEGT. V trimming: 4 bases; J trimming: 2 bases; junction bases outside the gene matches: 14. There are 19 residues in the CDR3.

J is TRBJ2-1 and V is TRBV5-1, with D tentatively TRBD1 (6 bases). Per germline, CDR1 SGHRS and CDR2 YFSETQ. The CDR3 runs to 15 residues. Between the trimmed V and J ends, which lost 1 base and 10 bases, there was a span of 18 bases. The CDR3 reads CASSLIGGSRGEQFF. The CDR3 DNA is TGCGCCAGCAGCTTGATCGGCGGTTCCAGGGGCGAGCAGTTCTTC.

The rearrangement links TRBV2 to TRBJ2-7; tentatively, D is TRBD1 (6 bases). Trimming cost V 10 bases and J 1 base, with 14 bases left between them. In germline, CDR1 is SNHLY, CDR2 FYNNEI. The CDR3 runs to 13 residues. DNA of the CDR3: TGTGCCACCTTCGCAGGGGCTTCCTACGAGCAGTACTTC. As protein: CATFAGASYEQYF. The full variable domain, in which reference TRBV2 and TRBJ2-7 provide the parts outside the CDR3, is EPEVTQTPSHQVTQMGQEVILRCVPISNHLYFYWYRQILGQKVEFLVSFYNNEISEKSEIFDDQFSVERPDGSNFTLKIRSTKLEDSAMYFCATFAGASYEQYFGPGTRLTVT.

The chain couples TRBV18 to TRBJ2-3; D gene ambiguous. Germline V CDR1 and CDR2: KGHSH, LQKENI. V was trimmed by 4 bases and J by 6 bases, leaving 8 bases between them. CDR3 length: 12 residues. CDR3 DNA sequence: TGTGCCAGCTCACGACTCCGGGATACGCAGTATTTT. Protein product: CASSRLRDTQYF.

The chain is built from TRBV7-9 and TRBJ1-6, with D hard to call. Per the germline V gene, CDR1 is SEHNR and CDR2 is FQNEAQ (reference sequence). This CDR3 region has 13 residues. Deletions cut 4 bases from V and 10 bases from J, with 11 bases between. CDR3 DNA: TGTGCCAGCAGCTCGCCAGAGCGCTCACCCCTCCACTTT. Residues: CASSSPERSPLHF.

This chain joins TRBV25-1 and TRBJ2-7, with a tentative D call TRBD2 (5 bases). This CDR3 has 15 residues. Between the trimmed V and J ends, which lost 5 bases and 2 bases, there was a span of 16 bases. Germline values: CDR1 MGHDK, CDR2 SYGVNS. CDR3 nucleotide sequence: TGTGCCAGCAGTCCATCGGACGGACTTGCCTACGAGCAGTACTTC. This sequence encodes CASSPSDGLAYEQYF.